The 8 T cell receptor beta chains reported below all come from one sample, sequenced in a study of tumor-infiltrating lymphocytes in primary liver carcinoma. Making TCR beta cDNA involved 400 to 600 ng total RNA and a constant-region primer. Three-round nested multiplex PCR performed with slightly modified ARM-PCR produced the TCR beta libraries. The first two PCR rounds, nine to ten cycles each, used TRBV1-TRBV30 forward primers and a C-beta reverse primer. One entry per CDR3 protein, called by TCRdb with MiXCR from the multiplex PCR reads. The sample has approximately 210,000 distinct CDR3 sequences, roughly two thirds seen once; the top ten hold about 7.1%. RNA was extracted from whole blood without cell sorting, alongside germline DNA. Source material: peripheral blood. All receptors derive from a woman aged 55-70 years with primary liver carcinoma and hepatitis B virus infection.

Concerning this clonotype: One end of the junction varies from germline; a read error may be responsible. The rearrangement joins TRBV29-1 to TRBJ1-2, with a tentative D call TRBD1 (6 bases). Germline CDR1 reads SQVTM; CDR2 reads ANQGSEA. CDR3 size: 12 residues. CDR3: CSVRTGNYGYSF. CDR3 coding DNA: TGCAGCGTGCGCACAGGGAACTATGGCTACAGCTTC.

Points on this clonotype: Since a much larger clone is just one base distant, this may be a read error. V and J are TRBV13 and TRBJ2-1; D not resolved. The CDR3 spans 14 residues. Trimming took off 5 bases at V and 4 bases at J, with 12 bases between the two ends. Germline lookup yields CDR1 PRHDT and CDR2 FYEKMQ (reference sequence). Here the CDR3 DNA reads TGTGCCAGCAGCACCCTGGACGGATACAATGAGCAGTTCTTC. It translates to CASSTLDGYNEQFF.

This clonotype was detected ten times or more. The chain employs TRBV6-1 and TRBJ2-7, with D possibly TRBD2 on 6 matching bases. Germline CDR1 and CDR2: MNHNS and SASEGT. The V end lost 6 bases, the J end lost 4 bases, and 16 bases lay between the germline ends. This CDR3 contains 14 residues. In nucleotides, the CDR3 is TGTGCCAGCAGCGGCCAGCGGGCGAATTACGAGCAGTACTTC. Encoded protein: CASSGQRANYEQYF.

This clonotype was seen a few times. This sequence may be a read error, since a much larger clone differs from it by one base. This chain connects TRBV4-1 to TRBJ2-7; D is unclear. CDR3 size: 18 residues. V was cut by 4 bases and J by 4 bases, with 26 bases left in between. CDR1 MGHRA and CDR2 YSYEKL come from the germline V gene. The CDR3 loop reads CASSRDQDRAALLYEQYF. The CDR3 nucleotides are TGCGCCAGCAGCCGAGATCAGGATCGGGCCGCCCTTTTATACGAGCAGTACTTC.

This clonotype was seen at least ten times. This chain uses TRBV10-3 with TRBJ2-1; 7 bases map to TRBD2. The CDR3 covers 13 residues. With 10 bases clipped from V and 0 bases from J, the junction kept 3 bases outside the gene matches. The germline gives CDR1 ENHRY, CDR2 SYGVKD. The DNA of the CDR3 is TGTGCCACCCTAGCGGACTCCTACAATGAGCAGTTCTTC. Its translation is CATLADSYNEQFF.

Remarks on this clonotype: Given a much more abundant clone one base away, this may be a read error. V is TRBV4-1 and J is TRBJ2-5; D is possibly TRBD1 (6 bases). The CDR3 totals 17 residues. Germline V gives CDR1 MGHRA, CDR2 YSYEKL. Trimming took 0 bases from V and 5 from J, leaving 19 bases between them. CDR3 protein: CASSQDLNPTGKETQYF. The CDR3 DNA reads as TGCGCCAGCAGCCAAGATTTAAACCCAACAGGGAAGGAGACCCAGTACTTC.

This clonotype was counted between two and nine times. CDR3 sequence: CASSNRDRGLGIGGYTF. CDR3 sequence (DNA): TGTGCCAGCAGCAACCGGGACAGGGGACTAGGTATAGGTGGCTACACCTTC. The gene calls are TRBV7-8 and TRBJ1-2, with 10 bases fitting TRBD1. Germline CDR1 reads SGHVS; CDR2 reads FQNEAQ. This CDR3 comprises 17 residues. Trimming removed 5 bases from V and 7 bases from J; junction bases left unmatched: 16.

This clonotype was counted at least ten times. This sequence joins TRBV6-6 and TRBJ2-7, with 8 bases matching TRBD1. Germline lookup yields CDR1 MNHNY and CDR2 SVGAGI (reference sequence). With V trimmed by 6 bases and J by 1 base, 5 bases remained unmatched. CDR3 length: 14 residues. The CDR3 bases are TGTGCCAGCAGATCGGGACAGGATTCCTACGAGCAGTACTTC. Translating it yields CASRSGQDSYEQYF.